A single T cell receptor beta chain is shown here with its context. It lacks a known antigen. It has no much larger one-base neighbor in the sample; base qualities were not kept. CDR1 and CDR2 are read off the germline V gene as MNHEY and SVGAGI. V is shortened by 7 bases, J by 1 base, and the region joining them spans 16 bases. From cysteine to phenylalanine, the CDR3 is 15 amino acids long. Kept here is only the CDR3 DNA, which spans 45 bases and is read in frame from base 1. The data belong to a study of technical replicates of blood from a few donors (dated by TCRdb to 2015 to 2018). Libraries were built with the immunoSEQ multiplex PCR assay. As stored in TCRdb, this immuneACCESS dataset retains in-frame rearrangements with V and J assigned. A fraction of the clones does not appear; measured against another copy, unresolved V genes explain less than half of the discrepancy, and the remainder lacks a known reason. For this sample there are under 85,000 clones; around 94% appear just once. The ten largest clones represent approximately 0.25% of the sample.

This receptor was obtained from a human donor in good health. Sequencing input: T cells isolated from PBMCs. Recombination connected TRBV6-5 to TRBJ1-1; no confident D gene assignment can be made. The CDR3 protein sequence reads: CASKPFKTANTEAFF. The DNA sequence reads TGTGCCAGCAAGCCCTTTAAAACAGCGAACACTGAAGCTTTCTTT.